The 31 T cell receptor beta chains below come from one sample, sequenced in a study of regulatory and conventional T cells in RAG deficiency. Genomic DNA came from blood regulatory T cells gated CD4+ CD25-high CD127-low. Only in-frame clones appear in the TCRdb table, and some are missing; sequencing was by immunoSEQ multiplex PCR. The data contain around 7,700 clones, 90% to 95% of them singletons. These sequences were also reported in another study, on regulatory T cells. This second report adds: Primers: 52 TRBV forward and 13 TRBJ reverse.

Sequencing used CD127- CD25+ CD4+ Tregs sorted from blood. Receptors were obtained from a human donor in good health.

The chain employs TRBV19 and TRBJ1-2; 7 nucleotides agree with TRBD1. Germline assignment: CDR1 LNHDA and CDR2 SQIVND (reference sequence). The length of the CDR3 is 14 residues. Trimming at V came to 6 bases and at J to 2 bases, leaving 6 bases not matched to a gene. CDR3 amino acids: CASSLKQGNYGYTF. CDR3 DNA sequence: TGTGCCAGTAGCCTTAAACAGGGGAACTATGGCTACACCTTC.

This chain connects TRBV7-2 to TRBJ1-1; no clear D. The CDR3 covers 15 residues. Germline loops: CDR1 SGHTA, CDR2 FQGNSA. The ends were cut back, 0 bases at V and 4 bases at J, with 12 bases in the middle. DNA for the CDR3: TGTGCCAGCAGCTTAGCGCCCGGGAGTGGCACTGAAGCTTTCTTT. The encoded protein is CASSLAPGSGTEAFF.

The J gene is TRBJ2-7, the V gene TRBV28; 9 nucleotides align to TRBD1. V was clipped by 5 bases and J by 6 bases; unmatched bases: 11. Germline V gene lookup returns CDR1 MDHEN and CDR2 SYDVKM. The CDR3 sequence is 15 residues long. As DNA, the CDR3 is TGTGCCAGCAGTCGAGGGGGGACAGGGTCACCCGAGCAGTACTTC. It yields the protein CASSRGGTGSPEQYF. Drawing the rest from reference TRBV28 and TRBJ2-7, the complete variable domain is DVKVTQSSRYLVKRTGEKVFLECVQDMDHENMFWYRQDPGLGLRLIYFSYDVKMKEKGDIPEGYSVSREKKERFSLILESASTNQTSMYLCASSRGGTGSPEQYFGPGTRLTVT.

This chain joins TRBV4-3 and TRBJ2-1, with D possibly being TRBD2 (5 bases). Between the trimmed V and J ends, which lost 0 bases and 0 bases, there was a span of 9 bases. The CDR3 sequence is 16 residues long. Germline V lookup: CDR1 LGHNA, CDR2 YSLEER. CDR3 region: CASSQEGLSSYNEQFF. The CDR3 DNA follows: TGCGCCAGCAGCCAAGAAGGACTCAGCTCCTACAATGAGCAGTTCTTC.

V usage is TRBV11-2 and J usage is TRBJ2-1, with 7 bases lining up with TRBD1. CDR3 size: 19 residues. The germline CDR1 and CDR2 sequences are SGHAT and FQNNGV. V lost 0 bases, J lost 0 bases, and 11 bases stayed unmatched. Here the CDR3 DNA reads TGTGCCAGCAGCTTAGATCTAAACAGGGGCTGGGGCTCCTACAATGAGCAGTTCTTC. Translated: CASSLDLNRGWGSYNEQFF.

This sequence joins TRBV5-1 and TRBJ1-1, with D perhaps TRBD1 (5 bases). The CDR3 sequence is 15 residues long. The V end was cut by 4 bases, the J end by 3 bases, with 16 bases between. Germline lookup yields CDR1 SGHRS and CDR2 YFSETQ. The CDR3 here is CASSLTGPDDTEAFF. The CDR3 nucleotides read TGCGCCAGCAGCCTAACAGGACCGGACGACACTGAAGCTTTCTTT.

The CDR3 reads CATSRGSGVGNTIYF. The CDR3 DNA follows: TGTGCCACCAGCAGAGGTTCAGGGGTCGGAAACACCATATATTTT. The rearrangement uses TRBV15 and TRBJ1-3, with D possibly TRBD1 on 6 matching bases. This CDR3 has 15 residues. V was cut by 1 base and J by 4 bases, with 11 bases left in between. In germline, CDR1 is LNHNV, CDR2 YYDKDF (reference sequence).

The V call is TRBV6-5, the J call TRBJ1-2; 9 positions match TRBD1. Germline values: CDR1 MNHEY, CDR2 SVGAGI. CDR3 size: 15 residues. V was clipped by 2 bases and J by 5 bases; unmatched bases: 6. The CDR3 region is CASSYIPGQGYGYTF. DNA of the CDR3: TGTGCCAGCAGTTACATCCCGGGACAGGGTTATGGCTACACCTTC.

The rearrangement joins TRBV5-1 to TRBJ2-2; 7 bases align to TRBD2. This CDR3 has 16 residues. With 0 bases clipped from V and 3 bases from J, the junction kept 5 bases outside the gene matches. Per the germline V gene, CDR1 is SGHRS and CDR2 is YFSETQ. The DNA for the CDR3 is TGCGCCAGCAGCTTGGAGGCTAGCGGATACACCGGGGAGCTGTTTTTT. Amino acid sequence: CASSLEASGYTGELFF.

The chain is built from TRBV5-1 and TRBJ2-5, with 7 nucleotides matching TRBD2. With V trimmed by 4 bases and J by 3 bases, 9 bases remained unmatched. The CDR3 length is 15 residues. The germline CDR1 and CDR2 sequences are SGHRS and YFSETQ. The CDR3 reads CASSPGGGNKETQYF. CDR3 DNA sequence: TGCGCCAGCAGCCCTGGGGGGGGAAACAAAGAGACCCAGTACTTC.

The rearrangement links TRBV19 to TRBJ2-7, with TRBD1 matching 9 bases. CDR3 size: 15 residues. Germline V lookup: CDR1 LNHDA, CDR2 SQIVND (reference sequence). The ends lost 5 bases at V and 4 bases at J; junction bases unmatched: 9. The CDR3 sequence: CASSGSGTGRYEQYF. The DNA for the CDR3 is TGTGCCAGTAGTGGATCCGGGACAGGGAGGTACGAGCAGTACTTC. Full variable domain (missing parts from reference TRBV19 and TRBJ2-7): DGGITQSPKYLFRKEGQNVTLSCEQNLNHDAMYWYRQDPGQGLRLIYYSQIVNDFQKGDIAEGYSVSREKKESFPLTVTSAQKNPTAFYLCASSGSGTGRYEQYFGPGTRLTVT.

The J gene is TRBJ2-6, the V gene TRBV6-4; TRBD1 aligns across 8 bases. The ends lost 4 bases at V and 4 bases at J; junction bases unmatched: 3. The germline gives CDR1 MRHNA, CDR2 SNTAGT. This CDR3 is built from 15 residues. The CDR3 coding sequence is TGTGCCAGCAGTGCGCAGGGGGCCGGGGCCAACGTCCTGACTTTC. It codes for CASSAQGAGANVLTF.

The chain links TRBV7-9 to TRBJ2-5; 14 positions match TRBD2. Looked up from germline, CDR1 is SEHNR and CDR2 is FQNEAQ (reference sequence). Germline trimming cut 1 base from V and 1 base from J; bases unmatched to any gene: 2. CDR3 length: 17 amino acids. The chain's CDR3 is CASSLVGTSGGQETQYF. The CDR3 DNA is TGTGCCAGCAGCTTAGTGGGGACTAGCGGGGGCCAAGAGACCCAGTACTTC.

This clone came up once. The chain combines TRBV20-1 with TRBJ1-1; D is perhaps TRBD1 (5 bases). V was shortened by 0 bases and J by 8 bases, with 7 bases between the two germline ends. Germline loops: CDR1 DFQATT, CDR2 SNEGSKA (reference sequence). The CDR3 consists of 11 residues. Here the CDR3 reads CSARDQGEAFF. The CDR3 nucleotides read TGCAGTGCTAGAGACCAGGGAGAAGCTTTCTTT.

The chain uses TRBV6-5 and TRBJ2-7; perhaps TRBD1 as D (6 bases). This CDR3 comprises 15 residues. CDR1 is MNHEY, CDR2 SVGAGI, per germline. The germline V and J ends were trimmed by 1 base and 1 base, with 11 bases remaining between them. CDR3 sequence reads: CASSYFRGTSYEQYF. CDR3 DNA sequence: TGTGCCAGCAGTTACTTTAGGGGGACATCCTACGAGCAGTACTTC.

V is TRBV18 and J is TRBJ2-1; 8 nucleotides match TRBD1. The germline V gene has CDR1 KGHSH and CDR2 LQKENI. This CDR3 has 15 amino acids. J was trimmed by 4 bases and V by 6 bases; bases with no gene match: 8. CDR3 sequence reads: CASSIGTGFYNEQFF. The DNA of the CDR3 is TGTGCCAGCTCGATAGGGACAGGCTTTTACAATGAGCAGTTCTTC.

The genes are TRBV2 and TRBJ1-2; D is uncertain. The germline V gene has CDR1 SNHLY and CDR2 FYNNEI. The CDR3 is 15 amino acids. V was pared by 3 bases and J by 4 bases, with 15 bases between. The CDR3 bases are TGTGCCAGCAGTGAGATGGGTATTGGGAGCTATGGCTACACCTTC. Amino acid sequence: CASSEMGIGSYGYTF.

This chain connects TRBV18 to TRBJ2-7; 7 bases are a match to TRBD1. The germline gives CDR1 KGHSH, CDR2 LQKENI. V lost 6 bases to trimming and J lost 1 base; unmatched junction nucleotides: 27. This CDR3 has 21 amino acids. CDR3 bases: TGTGCCAGCTCCAAAAAGATATCAAAGATATCAGGGACAGACAAATCCTACGAGCAGTACTTC. Amino acids: CASSKKISKISGTDKSYEQYF.

The chain links TRBV7-3 to TRBJ1-1; a weak D match, TRBD1 (5 bases). The CDR3 loop spans 13 amino acids. Trimming shortened V by 2 bases and J by 2 bases, and 6 bases separated the two germline ends. Germline assignment: CDR1 SGHTA and CDR2 FQGTGA. CDR3 coding DNA: TGTGCCAGCAGCTTACAGGGTAACACTGAAGCTTTCTTT. It is translated as CASSLQGNTEAFF.

The chain employs TRBV19 and TRBJ2-7; TRBD1 is a possible D gene (7 bases). Germline V gene lookup returns CDR1 LNHDA and CDR2 SQIVND (reference sequence). Between the trimmed V and J ends, which lost 2 bases and 0 bases, there was a span of 11 bases. This CDR3 contains 15 residues. CDR3 region: CASSIRRGVSYEQYF. CDR3 DNA: TGTGCCAGTAGTATACGCAGGGGGGTCTCCTACGAGCAGTACTTC.

The gene calls are TRBV29-1 and TRBJ2-7; 7 bases are shared with TRBD1. After removal of 4 bases from V and 1 base from J, the junction contained 4 bases not matched to a gene. The CDR3 spans 13 residues. The V gene's germline CDR1 is SQVTM and CDR2 ANQGSEA. CDR3 loop: CSVGQGMSYEQYF. CDR3 coding DNA: TGCAGCGTTGGACAGGGAATGTCCTACGAGCAGTACTTC.

V is TRBV4-1 and J is TRBJ1-3; 7 bases line up with TRBD1. V was pared by 4 bases and J by 2 bases, with 14 bases of the junction left unmatched. This CDR3 region has 18 residues. The germline V gene encodes CDR1 MGHRA and CDR2 YSYEKL. The CDR3 nucleotides read TGCGCCAGCAGCCCTTCTACGACAGGGATTGGGACTGGAAACACCATATATTTT. It translates to CASSPSTTGIGTGNTIYF.

The chain links TRBV6-6 to TRBJ2-7; 9 bases fit TRBD1. V dropped 2 bases and J dropped 4; count of bases not matched to a gene: 9. There are 16 residues in the CDR3. Germline V lookup: CDR1 MNHNY, CDR2 SVGAGI (reference sequence). CDR3 residues: CASSYGSGTGRYEQYF. CDR3 in DNA: TGTGCCAGCAGTTACGGTAGTGGGACAGGGAGATACGAGCAGTACTTC.

CDR3 region: CASSPKGQGARYGYTF. The DNA of the CDR3 is TGTGCCAGCAGCCCCAAGGGACAGGGGGCGCGCTATGGCTACACCTTC. The chain is built from TRBV5-6 and TRBJ1-2; 12 bases line up with TRBD1. Germline-derived CDR1 and CDR2 are SGHDT and YYEEEE. V shed 4 bases and J 4 bases; nucleotides not matched to a gene: 8. The CDR3 contains 16 residues.

This clone was observed once. CDR3 in amino acids: CASSLTGSNYGYTF. CDR3 in DNA: TGCGCCAGCAGCCTCACAGGTTCTAACTATGGCTACACCTTC. The rearrangement uses TRBV5-1 and TRBJ1-2, with a possible D match to TRBD1 (5 bases). The CDR3 is 14 amino acids. Trimming cost V 4 bases and J 0 bases, with 10 bases left between them. CDR1 is SGHRS, CDR2 YFSETQ, per germline.

The chain is built from TRBV27 and TRBJ1-2; 10 positions match TRBD1. Germline CDR1 MNHEY, CDR2 SMNVEV (reference sequence). This CDR3 spans 16 amino acids. The trim removed 4 bases at V and 5 bases at J, leaving 10 bases unmatched. CDR3 sequence reads: CASSSNRDRGWYGYTF. CDR3 in DNA: TGTGCCAGCAGTTCGAACCGGGACAGGGGTTGGTATGGCTACACCTTC.

The V call is TRBV4-3, the J call TRBJ2-7; TRBD2 matches 11 bases. This CDR3 spans 17 amino acids. CDR1 and CDR2 from the germline V gene are LGHNA and YSLEER. V dropped 0 bases and J dropped 2; count of bases not matched to a gene: 6. Written as DNA, the CDR3 is TGCGCCAGCAGCCAAGATCTGGCTAGCGGGAGGACCTACGAGCAGTACTTC. As protein: CASSQDLASGRTYEQYF.

This sequence joins TRBV11-2 and TRBJ2-1; 7 positions agree with TRBD1. The CDR3 sequence is 14 residues long. Germline CDR1 reads SGHAT; CDR2 reads FQNNGV. With 3 bases clipped from V and 6 bases from J, the junction kept 5 bases outside the gene matches. The CDR3: CASSFTGVTNEQFF. CDR3 bases: TGTGCCAGCAGCTTCACAGGGGTGACCAATGAGCAGTTCTTC.

The chain joins TRBV30 to TRBJ1-2; the D gene is possibly TRBD1 (6 bases). This CDR3 has 15 amino acids. Trimming took off 0 bases at V and 1 base at J, with 12 bases between the two ends. The germline CDR1 and CDR2 sequences are GTSNPN and SVGIG (reference sequence). The CDR3 reads CAWSVLLGHNYGYTF. In DNA, the CDR3 is TGTGCCTGGAGTGTCCTCCTGGGACATAACTATGGCTACACCTTC.

The chain couples TRBV10-3 to TRBJ2-5, with 9 bases that match TRBD2. The germline CDR1 and CDR2 sequences are ENHRY and SYGVKD. J gave up 5 bases and V 2 bases, and 6 bases lay outside the gene matches. CDR3 length: 15 residues. CDR3 loop: CAISEAGGPRETQYF. DNA of the CDR3: TGTGCCATCAGTGAGGCGGGAGGGCCGCGGGAGACCCAGTACTTC.

This clone was seen a single time. The chain couples TRBV5-1 to TRBJ1-1, with TRBD1 matching over 7 bases. Trimming at V came to 2 bases and at J to 0 bases, leaving 7 bases not matched to a gene. This CDR3 contains 16 residues. Germline V gene data show CDR1 as SGHRS and CDR2 as YFSETQ. For the CDR3, the DNA is TGCGCCAGCAGCTTAGGGGGCCCTGCTATGAACACTGAAGCTTTCTTT. This gives the protein CASSLGGPAMNTEAFF.